This T cell receptor beta chain was identified during a study of blood T cell repertoires in COVID-19. About the study: T cells, B-cell-depleted T cells, or PBMCs provided the cDNA or gDNA that served as material.

Participants had their cohort set by participant-reported clinical history. Recovery meant two consecutive negative NP/OP PCR tests, professional clearance, or resolved symptoms. Per the study methods: Researchers report that nucleated cell counts were estimated from reference gene primer amplification. Repertoires were generated with immunoSEQ multiplex PCR, while TCRdb's copy carries only in-frame clones and drops some. The V and J calls and clone size come from that table; D and trimming were worked out from the DNA. The profile shows about 320,000 clones, 90% of them singletons. The CDR3 has 12 amino acids. V lost 8 bases to trimming and J lost 8 bases, with 15 bases between them.

Sequenced input: PBMCs or T cells enriched from blood (not recorded which). V usage is TRBV12-3 or TRBV12-4 and J usage is TRBJ1-1; tentatively, D is TRBD1 (6 bases). This clonotype was sampled from a man aged 55 to 70 who had recovered from COVID-19. The CDR3: CASARGTGEAFF. CDR3 nucleotide sequence: TGTGCCAGCGCAAGGGGAACAGGGGAAGCTTTCTTT.